This is a list of T cell receptor beta chains from one sample in a study of T cell repertoires in cytomegalovirus infection. No antigens are known for them. TCRdb reprocessed the reads via MiXCR and lists one record per CDR3 protein. The top ten hold just under 45% of the sample, which has around 500,000 distinct CDR3 sequences, roughly 43% seen once. The sequencing here drew on cultured PBMCs, taken from culture after CMV antigen stimulation. The receptors originated from a human donor in good health (CMV status not recorded). Some clones in this sample may be carry-over from other donors' samples. CDR3s include the opening cysteine and the closing phenylalanine or tryptophan. A D gene is named only where the DNA matches it firmly. Clone size appears in some rows only: once, few, many, or a class for an expanded clone.

TRBJ2-5	few	.	12	TRBV7-6	TGTGCCAGCAGCACAGGGCTAGAGACCCAGTACTTC	CASSTGLETQYF
TRBJ1-4	few	.	14	TRBV7-8	TGTGCCAGCAGCCCGGGGACGGGCTCCGGGGTATGGGCCTTT	CASSPGTGSGVWAF
TRBJ2-7	.	.	14	TRBV5-1	TGCGCCAGCAGCTCCTACAGGGATTCCTACGAGCAGTACTTC	CASSSYRDSYEQYF
TRBJ1-5	.	.	15	TRBV10-2	TGCGCCAGCAGAGTTCCCCCGTCGGGCAATCAGCCCCAGCATTTT	CASRVPPSGNQPQHF
TRBJ2-7	few	TRBD2	17	TRBV7-8	TGTGCCAGCAGCCTCTTAGGGGGTAGCGGGGGGGGGTTCGAGCAGTACTTC	CASSLLGGSGGGFEQYF
TRBJ2-5	.	TRBD2	16	TRBV20-1	TGCAGTGCCCCCGCCGGGACTAGCGGCTTACAAGAGACCCAGTACTTC	CSAPAGTSGLQETQYF
TRBJ2-5	.	TRBD2	15	TRBV6-2/TRBV6-3	TGTGCCAGCACCTTGACTAGCGGGAGGGGAGAGACCCAGTACTTC	CASTLTSGRGETQYF
TRBJ2-1	.	.	13	TRBV18	TGTGCCAGCTCACTCAGGGACGGGAATGAGCAGTTCTTC	CASSLRDGNEQFF
TRBJ2-1	.	TRBD2	13	TRBV12-3/TRBV12-4	TGTGCCAGCAGTTTACTAGCGGGACGAAAGCAGTTCTTC	CASSLLAGRKQFF
TRBJ2-7	.	.	16	TRBV10-3	TGTGCCATCAGTGCCACGACGGGACCCGGCTCCTACGAGCAGTACTTC	CAISATTGPGSYEQYF
TRBJ2-5	.	.	13	TRBV6-8	TGTGCCAGCAGTTACGACCTTCAAGAGACCCAGTACTTC	CASSYDLQETQYF
TRBJ2-3	.	.	15	TRBV6-2/TRBV6-3	TGTGCCAGCAGTTCCCTACGGCGCATCACAGATACGCAGTATTTT	CASSSLRRITDTQYF
TRBJ2-1	.	.	12	TRBV10-3	TGTGCCATCAGGCTCCAGGACAATGAGCAGTTCTTC	CAIRLQDNEQFF
TRBJ2-3	.	.	15	TRBV20-1	TGCAGTGCTAGAGAAGTCAGGCTCTTTTCAGATACGCAGTATTTT	CSAREVRLFSDTQYF
TRBJ1-2	.	.	17	TRBV6-2/TRBV6-3	TGTGCCAGCAGTTACTCGCTTCTTCCGTCCGCTAACTATGGCTACACCTTC	CASSYSLLPSANYGYTF
TRBJ2-5	few	.	19	TRBV7-2	TGTGCCAGCAGCTTAGCCATGCGTTCCCTAACCCCCGCAAGGGAGACCCAGTACTTC	CASSLAMRSLTPARETQYF
TRBJ2-2	.	TRBD2	16	TRBV4-1	TGCGCCAGCCGGGCCTCGGGACTACAGAACACCGGGGAGCTGTTTTTT	CASRASGLQNTGELFF
TRBJ2-5	few	.	14	TRBV2	TGTGCCAGCAACACAAACAGTGACCAAGAGACCCAGTACTTC	CASNTNSDQETQYF
TRBJ1-3	.	.	16	TRBV7-4	TGTGCCAGCAGGGCGTTCCCGACTTGGGCTGGAAACACCATATATTTT	CASRAFPTWAGNTIYF
TRBJ2-3	.	TRBD1	15	TRBV7-9	TGTGCCAGCAGCGCTCCGGGACAGGGGGCGTTTACGCAGTATTTT	CASSAPGQGAFTQYF
TRBJ2-5	few	.	14	TRBV7-2	TGTGCCAGCAGCCAAGGGACTCCCCCCGGGACCCAGTACTTC	CASSQGTPPGTQYF
TRBJ1-5	.	.	16	TRBV12-3/TRBV12-4	TGTGCCAGCAGTTTTGCTTGGGGAGCGGACAATCAGCCCCAGCATTTT	CASSFAWGADNQPQHF
TRBJ1-6	few	.	15	TRBV7-8	TGTGCCAGCAGCTTACAGGGGCTAGATAATTCACCCCTCCACTTT	CASSLQGLDNSPLHF
TRBJ2-1	.	.	16	TRBV18	TGTGCCAGCTCACCACTCGGTTCTCCAGGGAGGAATGAGCAGTTCTTC	CASSPLGSPGRNEQFF
TRBJ2-7	.	.	15	TRBV4-1	TGCGCCAGCAGCCAAGCGGTAGCGGTGTCCTACGAGCAGTACTTC	CASSQAVAVSYEQYF
TRBJ2-3	few	TRBD2	16	TRBV7-2	TGTGCCAGCAGCTGGACTAGCGGGAGGGTAGAAGATACGCAGTATTTT	CASSWTSGRVEDTQYF
TRBJ1-2	few	.	11	TRBV25-1	TGTGCCACCCTCCACGGACTCATCTACACCTTC	CATLHGLIYTF
TRBJ2-5	.	.	15	TRBV29-1	TGCAGCGTTGAAGATTGGGCAGGCCAACTAGAGACCCAGTACTTC	CSVEDWAGQLETQYF
TRBJ2-1	few	.	15	TRBV7-8	TGTGCCAGCAGCTTAGCAGGGTTCGTGGTTAATGAGCAGTTCTTC	CASSLAGFVVNEQFF
TRBJ1-5	.	.	16	TRBV7-8	TGTGCCAGCAGCCAGAACAGGGAGATGAGCAATCAGCCCCAGCATTTT	CASSQNREMSNQPQHF
TRBJ1-2	few	.	15	TRBV7-2	TGTGCCAGCAGCCCAGCGGGGGCTCTGATCTATGGCTACACCTTC	CASSPAGALIYGYTF
TRBJ2-5	few	.	14	TRBV10-3	TGTGCCATCAGTGAGTCTAGACTAGGAGAGACCCAGTACTTC	CAISESRLGETQYF
TRBJ2-5	few	.	15	TRBV7-6	TGTGCCAGCAGCCCGAGGTGGGGGGCACAAGAGACCCAGTACTTC	CASSPRWGAQETQYF
TRBJ2-1	.	TRBD2	16	TRBV18	TGTGCCAGCTCACCGTCGGGACTAGCGGGGGGGCATGAGCAGTTCTTC	CASSPSGLAGGHEQFF
TRBJ1-1	.	.	14	TRBV6-2/TRBV6-3	TGTGCCAGCAGTAACTCAGGGGTTGGAACTGAAGCTTTCTTT	CASSNSGVGTEAFF